This T cell receptor beta chain was profiled in a study of blood T cell repertoires in COVID-19. V lost 6 bases and J 0 bases, leaving 15 bases between the germline ends. Germline V lookup: CDR1 SGHDN, CDR2 FVKESK. There are 17 residues in the CDR3. As originally analysed: Reference gene primers were amplified, and this amplification served to estimate nucleated cell counts. Assay used: immunoSEQ multiplex PCR; TCRdb lists only in-frame clones, some missing. From that table come the V and J calls and clone size; the DNA was used to work out D and trimming. The sample has 100,000 to 150,000 clones, about 70% seen once.

Sequencing was carried out using peripheral blood. The TCR was taken from a man older than 75 with COVID-19, enrolled during active disease. The J gene is TRBJ1-6, the V gene TRBV14; a possible D gene is TRBD1 (6 bases). CDR3 sequence reads: CASRGRDTSSYNSPLHF. The CDR3 DNA sequence: TGTGCCAGCAGAGGACGGGACACAAGCTCCTATAATTCACCCCTCCACTTT.